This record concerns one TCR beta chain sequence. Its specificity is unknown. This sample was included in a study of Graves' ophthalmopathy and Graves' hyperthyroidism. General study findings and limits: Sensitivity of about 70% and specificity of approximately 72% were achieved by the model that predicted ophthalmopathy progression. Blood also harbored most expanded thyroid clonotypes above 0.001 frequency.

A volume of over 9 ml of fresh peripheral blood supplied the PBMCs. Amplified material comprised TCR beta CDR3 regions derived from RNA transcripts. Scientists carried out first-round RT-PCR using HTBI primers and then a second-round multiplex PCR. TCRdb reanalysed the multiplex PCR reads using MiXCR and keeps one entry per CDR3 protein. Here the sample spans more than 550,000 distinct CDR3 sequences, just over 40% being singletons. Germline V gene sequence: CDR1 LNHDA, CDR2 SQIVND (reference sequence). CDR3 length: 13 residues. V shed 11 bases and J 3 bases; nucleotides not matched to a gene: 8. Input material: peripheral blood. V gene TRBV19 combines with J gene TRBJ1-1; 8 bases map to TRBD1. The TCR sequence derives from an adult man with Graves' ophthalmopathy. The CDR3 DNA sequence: TGTGCCTGGGCAGGACAGGGTGACACTGAAGCTTTCTTT. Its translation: CAWAGQGDTEAFF.